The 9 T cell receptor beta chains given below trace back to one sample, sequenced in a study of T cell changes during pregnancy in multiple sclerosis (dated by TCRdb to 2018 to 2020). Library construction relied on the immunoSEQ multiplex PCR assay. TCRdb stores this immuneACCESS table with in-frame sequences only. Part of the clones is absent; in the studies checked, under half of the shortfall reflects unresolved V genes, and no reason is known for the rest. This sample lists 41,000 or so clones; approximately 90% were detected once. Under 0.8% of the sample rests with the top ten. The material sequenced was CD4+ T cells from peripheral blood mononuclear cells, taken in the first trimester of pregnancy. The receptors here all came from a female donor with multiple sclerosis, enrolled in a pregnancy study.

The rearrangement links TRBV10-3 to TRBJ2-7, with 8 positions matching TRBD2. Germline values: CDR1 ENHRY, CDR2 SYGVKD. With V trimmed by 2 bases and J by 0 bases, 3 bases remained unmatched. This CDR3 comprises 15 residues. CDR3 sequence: CAISEISGISYEQYF. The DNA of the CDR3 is TGTGCCATCAGTGAGATTAGCGGGATCTCCTACGAGCAGTACTTC.

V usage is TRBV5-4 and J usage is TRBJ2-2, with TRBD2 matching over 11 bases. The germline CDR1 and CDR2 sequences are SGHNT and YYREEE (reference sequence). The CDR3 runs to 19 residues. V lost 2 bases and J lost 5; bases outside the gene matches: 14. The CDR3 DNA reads TGTGCCAGCAGCTTCGGTAGCGGGAGGGCCGGGTTGAAAACCGGGGAGCTGTTTTTT. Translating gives CASSFGSGRAGLKTGELFF.

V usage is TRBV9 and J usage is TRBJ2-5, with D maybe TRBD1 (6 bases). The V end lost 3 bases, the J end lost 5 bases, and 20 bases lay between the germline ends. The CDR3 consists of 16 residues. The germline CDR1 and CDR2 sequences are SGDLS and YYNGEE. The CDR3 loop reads CASSASTGNGVETQYF. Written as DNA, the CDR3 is TGTGCCAGCAGCGCGAGTACAGGGAATGGAGTTGAGACCCAGTACTTC.

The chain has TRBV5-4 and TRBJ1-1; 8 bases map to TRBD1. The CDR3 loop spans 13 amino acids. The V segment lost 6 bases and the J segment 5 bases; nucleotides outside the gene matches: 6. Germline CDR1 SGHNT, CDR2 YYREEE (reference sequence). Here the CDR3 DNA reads TGTGCCAGCACCAGACAGGGGATGACTGAAGCTTTCTTT. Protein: CASTRQGMTEAFF.

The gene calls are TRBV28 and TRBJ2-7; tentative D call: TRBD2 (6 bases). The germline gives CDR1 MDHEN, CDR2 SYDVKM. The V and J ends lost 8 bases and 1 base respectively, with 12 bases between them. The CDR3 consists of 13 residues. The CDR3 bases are TGTGCCAGCGGAGGGACTGTTTCCTACGAGCAGTACTTC. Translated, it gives CASGGTVSYEQYF. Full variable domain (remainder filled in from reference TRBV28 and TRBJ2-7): DVKVTQSSRYLVKRTGEKVFLECVQDMDHENMFWYRQDPGLGLRLIYFSYDVKMKEKGDIPEGYSVSREKKERFSLILESASTNQTSMYLCASGGTVSYEQYFGPGTRLTVT.

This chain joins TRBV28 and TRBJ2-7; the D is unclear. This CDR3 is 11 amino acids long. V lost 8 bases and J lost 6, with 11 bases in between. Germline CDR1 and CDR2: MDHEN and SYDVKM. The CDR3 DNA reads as TGTGCCAGCGGATCGAGGTTCGAGCAGTACTTC. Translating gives CASGSRFEQYF.

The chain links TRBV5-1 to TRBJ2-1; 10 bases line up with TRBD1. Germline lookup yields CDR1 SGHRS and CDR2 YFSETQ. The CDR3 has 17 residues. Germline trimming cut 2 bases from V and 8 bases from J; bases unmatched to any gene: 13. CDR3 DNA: TGCGCCAGCAGCTTCCTGGCCCGGGACAGGGGTCGGGATGAGCAGTTCTTC. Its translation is CASSFLARDRGRDEQFF.

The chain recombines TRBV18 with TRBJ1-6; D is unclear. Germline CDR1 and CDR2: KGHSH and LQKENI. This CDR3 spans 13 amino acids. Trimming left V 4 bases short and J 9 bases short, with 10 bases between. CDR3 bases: TGTGCCAGCTCACGGGTAGGGAGTTCACCCCTCCACTTT. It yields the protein CASSRVGSSPLHF.

The CDR3 loop is CASSSLLHQETQYF. The CDR3 nucleotides are TGTGCCAGCAGTTCTTTACTACACCAAGAGACCCAGTACTTC. The chain recombines TRBV27 with TRBJ2-5; D not certain. The germline V and J ends were trimmed by 4 bases and 0 bases, with 9 bases remaining between them. This CDR3 is built from 14 residues. Germline lookup yields CDR1 MNHEY and CDR2 SMNVEV (reference sequence).